A selection of T cell receptor beta chains follows, all from one sample in a study of blood T cell repertoires in COVID-19. Generated by immunoSEQ multiplex PCR, the TCRdb table keeps only in-frame clones and is missing some. The sample lists roughly 180,000 clones, 82% seen once, with 15% to 20% in the top ten. The sequencing input was PBMCs or T cells enriched from blood (not recorded which). All receptors derive from a man between 60 and 70 years old who had recovered from COVID-19. Each CDR3 is given with its conserved first and last residue. The order of the fields is D gene, J gene, V gene, clone size, CDR3 protein, CDR3 DNA. The D gene is left open where the match is weak. The listing skips clone size in some rows; elsewhere it reads once, few, many or a size class.

TRBD1 TRBJ2-5 TRBV27 once CASSLGQGGETQYF TGTGCCAGCAGTTTGGGACAGGGCGGGGAGACCCAGTACTTC
TRBD1 TRBJ1-6 TRBV6-4 - CASRHRDSLTPINSPLHF TGTGCCAGTAGGCACCGGGACAGCCTCACCCCAATTAATTCACCCCTCCACTTT
TRBD2 TRBJ2-1 TRBV4-2 - CASSQGLAGGASSYNEQFF TGTGCCAGCAGCCAAGGACTAGCGGGAGGGGCCAGCTCCTACAATGAGCAGTTCTTC
TRBD1 TRBJ2-2 TRBV7-3 once CASSRINAGTGRSGELFF TGTGCCAGCAGCCGGATCAACGCGGGGACAGGGCGATCCGGGGAGCTGTTTTTT
TRBD1 TRBJ1-1 TRBV24-1 - CATSESGQGMNTEAFF TGTGCCACCAGTGAAAGTGGACAGGGTATGAACACTGAAGCTTTCTTT
TRBD2 TRBJ2-3 TRBV28 - CASSQLALSTDTQYF TGTGCCAGCAGCCAACTAGCGCTTAGCACAGATACGCAGTATTTT
TRBD2 TRBJ2-2 TRBV2 - CASRTGGDTGELFF TGTGCCAGCAGGACGGGGGGGGACACCGGGGAGCTGTTTTTT
- TRBJ1-3 TRBV4-2 - CASSQGTAGNTIYF TGTGCCAGCAGCCAAGGTACAGCTGGAAACACCATATATTTT
- TRBJ1-3 TRBV7-9 once CASSIAGNTIYF TGTGCCAGCAGCATTGCGGGAAACACCATATATTTT
TRBD1 TRBJ1-2 TRBV5-5 - CASSLSRGQDGYTF TGTGCCAGCAGCTTGTCGAGGGGGCAAGATGGCTACACCTTC
TRBD1 TRBJ1-4 TRBV5-8 - CASRLPGTGSEKLFF TGTGCCAGCAGACTCCCCGGGACAGGGAGCGAAAAACTGTTTTTT
TRBD2 TRBJ2-3 TRBV7-2 - CASSLRTSGMDTQYF TGTGCCAGCAGCTTGAGGACTAGCGGGATGGATACGCAGTATTTT
- TRBJ2-5 TRBV5-1 - CASSLRTSETQYF TGCGCCAGCAGCCTAAGGACATCGGAGACCCAGTACTTC
TRBD1 TRBJ1-6 TRBV28 once CASSSFRDREPLHF TGTGCCAGCAGTTCGTTCCGGGACAGGGAGCCTCTCCACTTT
TRBD1 TRBJ1-1 TRBV24-1 few CATSDPPGTGSNGEAFF TGTGCCACCAGTGATCCGCCGGGGACAGGGTCGAATGGTGAAGCTTTCTTT
TRBD1 TRBJ1-5 TRBV5-6 - CASSSTGSYSQPQHF TGTGCCAGCAGCTCGACAGGGAGCTACAGTCAGCCCCAGCATTTT
TRBD2 TRBJ2-3 TRBV5-1 - CASSLASGEQSTDTQYF TGCGCCAGCAGCTTGGCTAGCGGGGAACAAAGCACAGATACGCAGTATTTT
- TRBJ2-7 TRBV3-1/TRBV3-2 - CASSPGRQWDSEQYF TGTGCCAGCAGCCCTGGACGGCAGTGGGACTCCGAGCAGTACTTC